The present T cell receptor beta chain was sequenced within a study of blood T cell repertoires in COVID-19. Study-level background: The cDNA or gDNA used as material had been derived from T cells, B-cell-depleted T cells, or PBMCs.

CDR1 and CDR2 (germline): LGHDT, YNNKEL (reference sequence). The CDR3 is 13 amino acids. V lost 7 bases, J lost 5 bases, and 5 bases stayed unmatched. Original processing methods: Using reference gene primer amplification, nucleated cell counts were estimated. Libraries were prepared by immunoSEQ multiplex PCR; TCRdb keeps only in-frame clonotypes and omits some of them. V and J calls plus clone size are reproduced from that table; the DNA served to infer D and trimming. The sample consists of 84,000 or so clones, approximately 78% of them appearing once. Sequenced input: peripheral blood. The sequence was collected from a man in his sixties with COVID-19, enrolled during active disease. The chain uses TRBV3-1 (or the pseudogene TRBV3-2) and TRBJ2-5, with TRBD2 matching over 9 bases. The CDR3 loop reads CASTGGRGETQYF. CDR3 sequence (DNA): TGTGCCAGCACGGGCGGGAGGGGGGAGACCCAGTACTTC.